This T cell receptor (beta chain) was observed in a study of blood T cell repertoires in COVID-19. Study in general: Collection of acute and convalescent COVID-19 samples took place in the United States, Italy and Spain. From T cells, B-cell-depleted T cells, or PBMCs came the material, which was cDNA or gDNA.

Authors' processing steps: By means of reference gene primer amplification, nucleated cell counts were estimated. Some clones are missing from TCRdb's copy, which holds only in-frame ones; the method was immunoSEQ multiplex PCR. D and trimming were read from the DNA, whereas the V and J calls and clone size are those reported in that table. Here the sample spans 150,000 to 180,000 clones, about four fifths being singletons. The CDR3 totals 15 residues. Germline V lookup: CDR1 SGDLS, CDR2 YYNGEE. Losses at the gene ends were 7 bases for V and 4 bases for J; bases not matched to a gene: 11. This clonotype was obtained from a man aged 60-69 years with acute or convalescent COVID-19. The chain is built from TRBV9 and TRBJ2-1; 7 bases map to TRBD2. The sequencing sample was made of peripheral blood. DNA for the CDR3: TGTGCCAGCGCTGGAGGTAGCGGGTTATACAATGAGCAGTTCTTC. This codes for CASAGGSGLYNEQFF.